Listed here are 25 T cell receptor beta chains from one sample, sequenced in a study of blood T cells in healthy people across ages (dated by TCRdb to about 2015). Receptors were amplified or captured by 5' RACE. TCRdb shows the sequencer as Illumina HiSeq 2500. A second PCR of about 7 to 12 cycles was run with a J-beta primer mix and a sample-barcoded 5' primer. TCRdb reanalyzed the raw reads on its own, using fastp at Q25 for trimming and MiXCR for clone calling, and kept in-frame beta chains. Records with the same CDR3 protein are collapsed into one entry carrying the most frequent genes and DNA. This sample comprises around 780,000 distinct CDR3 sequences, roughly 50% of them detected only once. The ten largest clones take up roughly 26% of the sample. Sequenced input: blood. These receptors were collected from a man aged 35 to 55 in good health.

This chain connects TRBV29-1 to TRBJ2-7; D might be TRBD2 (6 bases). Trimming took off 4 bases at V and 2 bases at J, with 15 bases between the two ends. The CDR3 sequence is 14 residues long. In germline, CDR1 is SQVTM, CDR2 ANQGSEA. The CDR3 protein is CSVVWAGWTYEQYF. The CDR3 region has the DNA TGCAGCGTTGTGTGGGCGGGGTGGACCTACGAGCAGTACTTC.

CDR3 region: CASSSTTSEVDYEQYF. CDR3 DNA sequence: TGTGCCAGCAGCTCTACCACTAGCGAGGTCGACTACGAGCAGTACTTC. The chain joins TRBV7-9 to TRBJ2-7, with 7 bases that match TRBD2. J gave up 3 bases and V 4 bases, and 12 bases lay outside the gene matches. The CDR3 extends over 16 amino acids. Germline lookup yields CDR1 SEHNR and CDR2 FQNEAQ (reference sequence).

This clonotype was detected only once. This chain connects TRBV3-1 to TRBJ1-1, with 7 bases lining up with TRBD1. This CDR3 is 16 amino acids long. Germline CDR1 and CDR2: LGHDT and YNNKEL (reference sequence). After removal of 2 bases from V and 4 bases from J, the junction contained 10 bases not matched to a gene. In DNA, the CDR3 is TGTGCCAGCAGCCAAACTTACAGGGGTTTGTCCACTGAAGCTTTCTTT. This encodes CASSQTYRGLSTEAFF. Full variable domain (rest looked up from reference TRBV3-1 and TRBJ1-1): DTAVSQTPKYLVTQMGNDKSIKCEQNLGHDTMYWYKQDSKKFLKIMFSYNNKELIINETVPNRFSPKSPDKAHLNLHINSLELGDSAVYFCASSQTYRGLSTEAFFGQGTRLTVV.

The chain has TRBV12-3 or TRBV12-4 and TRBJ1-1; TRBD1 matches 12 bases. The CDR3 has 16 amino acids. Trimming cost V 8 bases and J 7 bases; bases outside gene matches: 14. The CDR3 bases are TGTGCCAGCCGATCGGGGGGACAGGGGGCGCCGGGTGAAGCTTTCTTT. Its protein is CASRSGGQGAPGEAFF.

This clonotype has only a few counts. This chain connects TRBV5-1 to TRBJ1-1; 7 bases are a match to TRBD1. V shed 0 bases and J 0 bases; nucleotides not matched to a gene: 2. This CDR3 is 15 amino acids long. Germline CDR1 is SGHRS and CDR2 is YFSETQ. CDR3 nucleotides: TGCGCCAGCAGCTTGGAGGGGGCGGTGAACACTGAAGCTTTCTTT. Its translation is CASSLEGAVNTEAFF.

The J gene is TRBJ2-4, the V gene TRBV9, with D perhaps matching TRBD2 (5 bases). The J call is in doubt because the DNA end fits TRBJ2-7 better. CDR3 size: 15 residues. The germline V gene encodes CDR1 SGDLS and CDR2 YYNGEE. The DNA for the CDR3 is TGTGCCAGCAGCCCCAGTATTTCCGTAGGGAGCGAGCAGTACTTC. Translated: CASSPSISVGSEQYF.

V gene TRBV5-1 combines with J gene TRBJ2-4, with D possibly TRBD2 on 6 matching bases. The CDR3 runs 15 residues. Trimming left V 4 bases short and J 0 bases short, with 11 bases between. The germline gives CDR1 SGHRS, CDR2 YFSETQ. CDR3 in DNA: TGCGCCAGCAGCCCAGTCGGGAGAGCCAAAAACATTCAGTACTTC. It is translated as CASSPVGRAKNIQYF.

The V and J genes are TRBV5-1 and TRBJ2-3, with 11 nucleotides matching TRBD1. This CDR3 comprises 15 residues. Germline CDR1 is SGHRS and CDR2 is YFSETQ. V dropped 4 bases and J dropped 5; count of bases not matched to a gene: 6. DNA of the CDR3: TGCGCCAGCAGCGGAGGACAGGGGGCAGGAGATACGCAGTATTTT. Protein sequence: CASSGGQGAGDTQYF.

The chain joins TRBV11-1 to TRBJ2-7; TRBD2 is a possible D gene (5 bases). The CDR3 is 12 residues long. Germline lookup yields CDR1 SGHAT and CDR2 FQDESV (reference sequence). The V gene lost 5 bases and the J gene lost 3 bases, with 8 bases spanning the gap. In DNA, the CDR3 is TGTGCCAGCAGCGGACGGGACTACGAGCAGTACTTC. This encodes CASSGRDYEQYF.

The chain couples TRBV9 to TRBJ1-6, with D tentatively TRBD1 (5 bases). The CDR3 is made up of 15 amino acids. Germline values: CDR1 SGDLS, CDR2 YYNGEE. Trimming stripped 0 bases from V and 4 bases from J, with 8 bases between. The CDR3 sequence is CASSVEDIYNSPLHF. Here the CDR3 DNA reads TGTGCCAGCAGCGTAGAGGACATATATAATTCACCCCTCCACTTT.

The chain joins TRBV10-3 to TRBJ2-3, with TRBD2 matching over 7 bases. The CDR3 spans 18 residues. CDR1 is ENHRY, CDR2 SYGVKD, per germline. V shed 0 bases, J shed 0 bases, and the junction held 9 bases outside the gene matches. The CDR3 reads CAISESRLRAGSTDTQYF. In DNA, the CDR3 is TGTGCCATCAGTGAGTCGAGGCTCCGAGCGGGAAGCACAGATACGCAGTATTTT.

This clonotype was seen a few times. The CDR3 sequence: CASSLSEGRFSGNTIYF. For the CDR3, the DNA is TGTGCCAGCAGTTTAAGCGAGGGACGTTTCTCTGGAAACACCATATATTTT. V and J are TRBV28 and TRBJ1-3; weak D call: TRBD1 (5 bases). V lost 2 bases, J lost 0 bases, and 14 bases lay in between. From germline, CDR1 is MDHEN and CDR2 SYDVKM. The CDR3 sequence is 17 residues long.

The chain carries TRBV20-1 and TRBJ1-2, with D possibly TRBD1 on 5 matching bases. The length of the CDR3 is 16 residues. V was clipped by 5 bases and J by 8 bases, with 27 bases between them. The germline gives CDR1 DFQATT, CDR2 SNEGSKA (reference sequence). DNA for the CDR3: TGCAGTGCTGTACCCACAGCCGAGGTCAGGGCGGGCGGCTACACCTTC. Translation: CSAVPTAEVRAGGYTF.

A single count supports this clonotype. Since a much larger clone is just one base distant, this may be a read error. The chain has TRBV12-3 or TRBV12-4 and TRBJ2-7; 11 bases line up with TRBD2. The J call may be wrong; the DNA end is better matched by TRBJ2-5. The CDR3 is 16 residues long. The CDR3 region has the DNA TGTGCCAACAGTCGTCTAGCGGGGGGCCCTCGAGAGACCCAGTACTTC. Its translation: CANSRLAGGPRETQYF.

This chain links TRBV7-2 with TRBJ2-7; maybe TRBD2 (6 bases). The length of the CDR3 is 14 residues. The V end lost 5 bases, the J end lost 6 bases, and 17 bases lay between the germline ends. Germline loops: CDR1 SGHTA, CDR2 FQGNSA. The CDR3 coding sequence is TGTGCCAGCAGCCGGACTATCCCGTCGGGCGAGCAGTACTTC. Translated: CASSRTIPSGEQYF. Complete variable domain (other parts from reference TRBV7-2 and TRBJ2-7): GAGVSQSPSNKVTEKGKDVELRCDPISGHTALYWYRQSLGQGLEFLIYFQGNSAPDKSGLPSDRFSAERTGGSVSTLTIQRTQQEDSAVYLCASSRTIPSGEQYFGPGTRLTVT.

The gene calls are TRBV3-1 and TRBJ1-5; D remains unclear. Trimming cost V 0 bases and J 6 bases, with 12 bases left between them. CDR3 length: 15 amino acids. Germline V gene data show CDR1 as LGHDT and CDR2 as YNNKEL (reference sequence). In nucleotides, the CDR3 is TGTGCCAGCAGCCAAGATCACCGGGCAGGTCAGCCCCAGCATTTT. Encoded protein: CASSQDHRAGQPQHF.

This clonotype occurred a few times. DNA of the CDR3: TGTGCCAGCAGCTTGGGGAAGACCGGACAAGAGACCCAGTACTTC. As protein: CASSLGKTGQETQYF. The chain recombines TRBV7-9 with TRBJ2-5; no clear D. This CDR3 comprises 15 residues. V was shortened by 3 bases and J by 2 bases, with 13 bases between the two germline ends. Germline V gives CDR1 SEHNR, CDR2 FQNEAQ (reference sequence).

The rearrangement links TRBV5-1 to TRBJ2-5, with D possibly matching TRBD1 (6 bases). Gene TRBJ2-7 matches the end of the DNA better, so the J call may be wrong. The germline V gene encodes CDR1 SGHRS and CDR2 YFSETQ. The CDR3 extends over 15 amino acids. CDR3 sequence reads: CASSLGTAQIYEQYF. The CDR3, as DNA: TGCGCCAGCAGCTTGGGGACAGCCCAAATCTACGAGCAGTACTTC.

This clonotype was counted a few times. CDR3 sequence: CSARDSTTSGRALGDTQYF. The CDR3, as DNA: TGCAGTGCTAGAGATTCGACGACTAGCGGGAGGGCTTTGGGAGATACGCAGTATTTT. The gene calls are TRBV20-1 and TRBJ2-3, with 14 nucleotides matching TRBD2. The trim removed 0 bases at V and 5 bases at J, leaving 13 bases unmatched. The CDR3 is 19 amino acids. Germline V gene data show CDR1 as DFQATT and CDR2 as SNEGSKA (reference sequence).

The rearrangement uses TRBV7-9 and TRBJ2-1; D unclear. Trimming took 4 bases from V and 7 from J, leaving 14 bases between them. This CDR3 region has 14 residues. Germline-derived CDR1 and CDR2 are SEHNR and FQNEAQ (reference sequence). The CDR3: CASSSEAFRNEQFF. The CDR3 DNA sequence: TGTGCCAGCAGCTCCGAGGCCTTTAGGAATGAGCAGTTCTTC.

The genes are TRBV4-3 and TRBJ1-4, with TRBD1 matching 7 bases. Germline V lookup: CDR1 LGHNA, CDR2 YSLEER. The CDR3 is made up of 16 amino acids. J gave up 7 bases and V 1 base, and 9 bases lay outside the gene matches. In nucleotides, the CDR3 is TGCGCCAGCAGCCAAGTCGGCAGGGGGAAGGGTGAAAAACTGTTTTTT. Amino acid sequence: CASSQVGRGKGEKLFF.

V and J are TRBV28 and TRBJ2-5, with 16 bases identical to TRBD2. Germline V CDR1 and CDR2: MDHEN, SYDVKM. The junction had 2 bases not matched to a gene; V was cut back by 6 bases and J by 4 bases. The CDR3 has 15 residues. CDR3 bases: TGTGCCAGCAGGGGACTAGCGGGGGGGCGAGAGACCCAGTACTTC. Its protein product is CASRGLAGGRETQYF.

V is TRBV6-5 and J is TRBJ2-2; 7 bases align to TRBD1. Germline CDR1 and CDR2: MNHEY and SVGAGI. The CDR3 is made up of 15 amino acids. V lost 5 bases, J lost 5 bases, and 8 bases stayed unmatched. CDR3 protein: CASSGETGVTGELFF. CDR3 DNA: TGTGCCAGCAGTGGAGAAACAGGGGTAACCGGGGAGCTGTTTTTT.

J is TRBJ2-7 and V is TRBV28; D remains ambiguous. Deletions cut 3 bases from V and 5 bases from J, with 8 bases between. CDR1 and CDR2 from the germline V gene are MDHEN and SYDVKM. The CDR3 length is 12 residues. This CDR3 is CASSLGLDEQYF. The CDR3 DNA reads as TGTGCCAGCAGTTTGGGGTTGGACGAGCAGTACTTC.

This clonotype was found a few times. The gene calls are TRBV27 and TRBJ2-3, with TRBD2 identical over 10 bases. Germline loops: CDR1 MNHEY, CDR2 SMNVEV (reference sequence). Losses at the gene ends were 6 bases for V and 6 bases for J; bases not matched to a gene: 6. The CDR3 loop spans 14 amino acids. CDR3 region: CASRPGLASDTQYF. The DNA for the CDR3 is TGTGCCAGCAGACCGGGACTAGCGTCCGATACGCAGTATTTT.